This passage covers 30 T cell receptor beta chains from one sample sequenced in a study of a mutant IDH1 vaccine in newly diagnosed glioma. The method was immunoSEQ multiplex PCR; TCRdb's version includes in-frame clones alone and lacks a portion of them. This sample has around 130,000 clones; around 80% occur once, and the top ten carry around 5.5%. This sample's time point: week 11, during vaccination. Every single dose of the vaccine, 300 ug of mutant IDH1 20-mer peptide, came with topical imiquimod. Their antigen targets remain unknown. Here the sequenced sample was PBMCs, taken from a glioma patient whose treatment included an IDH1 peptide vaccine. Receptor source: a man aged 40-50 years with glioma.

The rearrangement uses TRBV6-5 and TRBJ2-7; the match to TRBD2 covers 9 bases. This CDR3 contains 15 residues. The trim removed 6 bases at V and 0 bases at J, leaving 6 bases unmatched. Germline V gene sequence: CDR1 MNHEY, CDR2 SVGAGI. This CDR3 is CASSETSGSSYEQYF. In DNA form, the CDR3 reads TGTGCCAGCAGCGAAACTAGCGGGTCCTCCTACGAGCAGTACTTC.

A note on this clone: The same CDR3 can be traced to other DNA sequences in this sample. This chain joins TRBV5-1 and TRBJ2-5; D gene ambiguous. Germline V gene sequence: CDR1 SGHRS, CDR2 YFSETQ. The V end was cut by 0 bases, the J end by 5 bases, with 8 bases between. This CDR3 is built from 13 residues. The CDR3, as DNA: TGCGCCAGCAGCTTGGGAAGTGAGGAGACCCAGTACTTC. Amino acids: CASSLGSEETQYF.

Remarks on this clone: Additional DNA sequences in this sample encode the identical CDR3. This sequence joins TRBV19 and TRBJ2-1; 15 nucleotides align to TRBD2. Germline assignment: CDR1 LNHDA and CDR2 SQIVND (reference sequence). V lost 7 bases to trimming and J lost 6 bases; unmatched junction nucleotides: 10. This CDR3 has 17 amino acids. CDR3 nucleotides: TGTGCCAGTACCCCCGGACTAGCGGGAGGGCCCGTCAATGAGCAGTTCTTC. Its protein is CASTPGLAGGPVNEQFF.

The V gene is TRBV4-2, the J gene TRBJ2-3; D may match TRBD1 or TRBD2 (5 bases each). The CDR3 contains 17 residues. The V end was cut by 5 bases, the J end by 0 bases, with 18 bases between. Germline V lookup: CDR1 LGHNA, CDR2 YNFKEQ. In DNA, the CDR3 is TGTGCCAGCAGCTCATCCGGGACCCTCACTAGCACAGATACGCAGTATTTT. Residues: CASSSSGTLTSTDTQYF.

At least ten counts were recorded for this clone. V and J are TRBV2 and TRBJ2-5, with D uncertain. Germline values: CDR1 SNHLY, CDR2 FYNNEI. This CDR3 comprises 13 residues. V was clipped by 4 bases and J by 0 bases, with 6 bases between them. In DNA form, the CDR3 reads TGTGCCAGCAGTGTCCGCTACCAAGAGACCCAGTACTTC. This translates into CASSVRYQETQYF.

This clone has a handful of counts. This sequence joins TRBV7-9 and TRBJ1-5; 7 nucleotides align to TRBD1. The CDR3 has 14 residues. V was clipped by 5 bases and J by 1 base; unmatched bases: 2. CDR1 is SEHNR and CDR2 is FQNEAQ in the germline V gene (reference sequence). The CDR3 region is CASSPTGSNQPQHF. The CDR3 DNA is TGTGCCAGCAGCCCGACAGGGAGCAATCAGCCCCAGCATTTT.

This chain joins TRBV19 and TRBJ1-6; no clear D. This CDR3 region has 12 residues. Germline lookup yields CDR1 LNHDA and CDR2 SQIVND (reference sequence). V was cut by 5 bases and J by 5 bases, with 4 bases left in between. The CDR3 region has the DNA TGTGCCAGTAGTCTTCATAATTCACCCCTCCACTTT. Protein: CASSLHNSPLHF.

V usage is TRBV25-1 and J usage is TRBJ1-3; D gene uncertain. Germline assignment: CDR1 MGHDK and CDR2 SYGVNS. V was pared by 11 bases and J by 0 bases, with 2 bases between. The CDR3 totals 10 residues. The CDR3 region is CASSGNTIYF. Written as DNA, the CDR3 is TGTGCCTCCTCTGGAAACACCATATATTTT.

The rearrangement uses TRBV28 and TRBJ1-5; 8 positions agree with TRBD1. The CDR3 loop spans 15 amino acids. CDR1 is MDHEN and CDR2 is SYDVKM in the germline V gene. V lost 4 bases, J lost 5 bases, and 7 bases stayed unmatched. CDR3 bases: TGTGCCAGCAGTTCGGCAGGGGGCCATCATCAGCCCCAGCATTTT. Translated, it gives CASSSAGGHHQPQHF.

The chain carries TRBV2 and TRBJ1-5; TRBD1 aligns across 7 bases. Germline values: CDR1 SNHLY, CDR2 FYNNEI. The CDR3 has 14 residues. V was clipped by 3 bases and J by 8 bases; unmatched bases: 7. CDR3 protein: CASSDPDRAKPQHF. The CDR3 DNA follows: TGTGCCAGCAGTGACCCCGACAGGGCGAAGCCCCAGCATTTT.

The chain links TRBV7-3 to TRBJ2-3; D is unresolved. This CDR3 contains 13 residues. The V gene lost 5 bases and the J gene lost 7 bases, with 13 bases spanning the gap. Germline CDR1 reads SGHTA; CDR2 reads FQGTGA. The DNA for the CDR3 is TGTGCCAGCAGCCTCCCCGGGTCGAATACGCAGTATTTT. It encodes CASSLPGSNTQYF. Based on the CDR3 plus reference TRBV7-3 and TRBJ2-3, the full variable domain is GAGVSQTPSNKVTEKGKYVELRCDPISGHTALYWYRQSLGQGPEFLIYFQGTGAADDSGLPNDRFFAVRPEGSVSTLKIQRTERGDSAVYLCASSLPGSNTQYFGPGTRLTVL.

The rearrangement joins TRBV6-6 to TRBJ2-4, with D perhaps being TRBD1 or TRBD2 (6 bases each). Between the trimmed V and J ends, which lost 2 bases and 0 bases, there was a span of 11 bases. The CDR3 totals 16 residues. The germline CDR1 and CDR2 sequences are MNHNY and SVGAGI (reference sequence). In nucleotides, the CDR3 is TGTGCCAGCAGTTACGGCAGGGGACTAGCCAAAAACATTCAGTACTTC. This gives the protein CASSYGRGLAKNIQYF.

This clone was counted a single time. In DNA, the CDR3 is TGTGCCAGCAGCCTCTCGGACAGGTCGGGCGATGGCTACACCTTC. Protein: CASSLSDRSGDGYTF. This chain uses TRBV7-9 with TRBJ1-2; 7 nucleotides match TRBD1. The CDR3 sequence is 15 residues long. Germline values: CDR1 SEHNR, CDR2 FQNEAQ (reference sequence). V dropped 5 bases and J dropped 6; count of bases not matched to a gene: 12.

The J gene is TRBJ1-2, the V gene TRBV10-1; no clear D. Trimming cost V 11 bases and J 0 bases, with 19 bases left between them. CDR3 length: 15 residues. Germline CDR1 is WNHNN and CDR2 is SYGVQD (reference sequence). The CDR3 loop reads CAPKANRTANYGYTF. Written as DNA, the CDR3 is TGCGCCCCCAAAGCGAACAGAACAGCTAACTATGGCTACACCTTC.

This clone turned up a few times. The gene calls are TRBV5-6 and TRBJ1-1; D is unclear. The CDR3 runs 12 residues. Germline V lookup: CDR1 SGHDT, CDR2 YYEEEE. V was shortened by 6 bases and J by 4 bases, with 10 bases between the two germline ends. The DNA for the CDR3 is TGTGCCAGCAACCGGAGGCTCACTGAAGCTTTCTTT. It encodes CASNRRLTEAFF.

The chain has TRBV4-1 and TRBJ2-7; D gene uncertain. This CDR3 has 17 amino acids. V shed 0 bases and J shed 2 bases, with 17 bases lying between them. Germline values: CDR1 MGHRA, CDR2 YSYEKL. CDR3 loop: CASSQDKMIGLPYEQYF. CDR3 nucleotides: TGCGCCAGCAGCCAAGATAAGATGATCGGGCTTCCCTACGAGCAGTACTTC.

The CDR3 reads CSVQSGKGGYTF. In nucleotides, the CDR3 is TGCAGCGTGCAATCGGGTAAGGGCGGCTACACCTTC. This rearrangement joins TRBV29-1 to TRBJ1-2, with no clear D. V was pared by 6 bases and J by 8 bases, with 16 bases between. Germline values: CDR1 SQVTM, CDR2 ANQGSEA. The CDR3 covers 12 residues.

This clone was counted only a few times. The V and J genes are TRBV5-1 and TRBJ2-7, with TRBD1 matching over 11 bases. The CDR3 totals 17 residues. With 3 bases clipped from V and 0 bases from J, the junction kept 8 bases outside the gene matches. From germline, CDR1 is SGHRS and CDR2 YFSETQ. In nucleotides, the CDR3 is TGCGCCAGCAGCTACCCGATGGGGACAGGGGGCTCCTACGAGCAGTACTTC. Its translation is CASSYPMGTGGSYEQYF.

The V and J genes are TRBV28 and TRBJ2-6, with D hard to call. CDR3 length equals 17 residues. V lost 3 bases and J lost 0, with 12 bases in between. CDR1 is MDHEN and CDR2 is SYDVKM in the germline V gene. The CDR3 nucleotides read TGTGCCAGCAGTTTGGGGAAAAGGGTCTCTGGGGCCAACGTCCTGACTTTC. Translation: CASSLGKRVSGANVLTF.

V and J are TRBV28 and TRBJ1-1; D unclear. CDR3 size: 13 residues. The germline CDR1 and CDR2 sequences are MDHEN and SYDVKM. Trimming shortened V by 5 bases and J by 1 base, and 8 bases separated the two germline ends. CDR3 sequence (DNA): TGTGCCAGCAGTAAACAGCCGAACACTGAAGCTTTCTTT. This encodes CASSKQPNTEAFF.

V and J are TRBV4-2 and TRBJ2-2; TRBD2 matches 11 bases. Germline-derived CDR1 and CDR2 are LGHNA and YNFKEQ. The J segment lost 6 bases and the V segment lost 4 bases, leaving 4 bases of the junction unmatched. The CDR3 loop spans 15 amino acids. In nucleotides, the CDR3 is TGTGCCAGCAGCCGTAGCGGGGGGGCCTCCGGGGAGCTGTTTTTT. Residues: CASSRSGGASGELFF.

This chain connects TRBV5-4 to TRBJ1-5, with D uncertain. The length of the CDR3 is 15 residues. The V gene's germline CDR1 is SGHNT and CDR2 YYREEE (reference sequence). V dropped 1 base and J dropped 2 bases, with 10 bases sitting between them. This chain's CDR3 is CASSLMGSGNQPQHF. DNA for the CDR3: TGTGCCAGCAGCTTGATGGGGAGCGGCAATCAGCCCCAGCATTTT.

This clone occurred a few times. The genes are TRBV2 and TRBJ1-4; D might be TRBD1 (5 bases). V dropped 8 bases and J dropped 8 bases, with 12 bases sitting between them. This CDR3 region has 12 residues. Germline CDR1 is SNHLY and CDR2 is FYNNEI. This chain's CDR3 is CASRGSLEKLFF. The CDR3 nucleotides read TGTGCCAGCCGGGGCTCTCTGGAAAAACTGTTTTTT.

Here the CDR3 reads CASSLAEGGAAAEQYF. For the CDR3, the DNA is TGTGCCAGCAGCTTGGCCGAGGGAGGGGCCGCCGCCGAGCAGTACTTC. The V call is TRBV5-6, the J call TRBJ2-7; 7 nucleotides match TRBD2. The CDR3 covers 16 residues. V was pared by 0 bases and J by 6 bases, with 12 bases of the junction left unmatched. CDR1 is SGHDT and CDR2 is YYEEEE in the germline V gene.

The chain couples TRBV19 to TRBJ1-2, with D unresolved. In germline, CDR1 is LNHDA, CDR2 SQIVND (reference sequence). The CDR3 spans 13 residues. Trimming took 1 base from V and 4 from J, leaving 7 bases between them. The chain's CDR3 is CASSIGAGYGYTF. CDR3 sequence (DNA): TGTGCCAGTAGTATAGGCGCAGGCTATGGCTACACCTTC.

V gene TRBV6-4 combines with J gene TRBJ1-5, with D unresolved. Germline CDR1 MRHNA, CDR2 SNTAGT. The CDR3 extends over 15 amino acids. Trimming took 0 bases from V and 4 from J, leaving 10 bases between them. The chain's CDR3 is CASSDSSPVNQPQHF. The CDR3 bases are TGTGCCAGCAGTGACTCGAGTCCCGTAAATCAGCCCCAGCATTTT.

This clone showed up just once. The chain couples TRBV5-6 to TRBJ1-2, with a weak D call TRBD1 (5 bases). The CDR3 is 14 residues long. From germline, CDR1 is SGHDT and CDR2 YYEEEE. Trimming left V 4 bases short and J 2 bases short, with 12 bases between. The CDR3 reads CASSPKGWNYGYTF. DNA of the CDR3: TGTGCCAGCAGCCCAAAGGGGTGGAACTATGGCTACACCTTC.

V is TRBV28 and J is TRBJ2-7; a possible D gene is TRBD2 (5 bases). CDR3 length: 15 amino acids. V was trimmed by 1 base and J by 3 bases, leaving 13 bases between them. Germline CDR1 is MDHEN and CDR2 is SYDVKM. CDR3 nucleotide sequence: TGTGCCAGCAGTTTATTCCCGGGGATTGACTACGAGCAGTACTTC. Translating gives CASSLFPGIDYEQYF. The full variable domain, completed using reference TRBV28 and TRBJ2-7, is DVKVTQSSRYLVKRTGEKVFLECVQDMDHENMFWYRQDPGLGLRLIYFSYDVKMKEKGDIPEGYSVSREKKERFSLILESASTNQTSMYLCASSLFPGIDYEQYFGPGTRLTVT.

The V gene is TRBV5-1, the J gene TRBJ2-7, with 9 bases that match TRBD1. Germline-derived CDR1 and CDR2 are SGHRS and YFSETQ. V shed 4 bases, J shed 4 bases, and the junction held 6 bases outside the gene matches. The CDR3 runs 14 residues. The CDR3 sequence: CASSQGQGMYEQYF. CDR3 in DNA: TGCGCCAGCAGCCAGGGACAGGGTATGTACGAGCAGTACTTC.

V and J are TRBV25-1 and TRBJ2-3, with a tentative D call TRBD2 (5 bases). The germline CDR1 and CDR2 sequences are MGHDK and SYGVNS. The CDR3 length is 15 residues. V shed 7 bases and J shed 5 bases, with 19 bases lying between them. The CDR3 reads CASKTSRVREDTQYF. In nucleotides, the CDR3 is TGTGCCAGCAAAACCTCCCGTGTGAGGGAAGATACGCAGTATTTT.